This T cell receptor (beta chain) was recorded in a study of CXCR3-negative and CXCR3-positive naive CD8 T cells. In preparing the TRB cDNA libraries, 5' RACE with UMI labels was used. TCRdb re-analyzed the 5' RACE reads; it lists each CDR3 protein once, without DNA. The repertoire table contains 100,000 to 150,000 distinct CDR3 sequences. Germline-derived CDR1 and CDR2 are SGHVS and FQNEAQ. The CDR3 runs 17 residues. Note on this clonotype: Its antigen remains unidentified.

Study-wide findings and caveats: Naive CXCR3-negative and CXCR3-positive cells had similar TRBV-TRBJ usage; memory differed. Relative to CXCR3-negative naive cells, CXCR3-positive naive cells had more hydrophobic TRB CDR3s.

The sequenced material came from naive CXCR3+ CD8+ T cells from blood. Subset: CD45RO-CCR7+CD27+CD95- naive CD8+ T cells expressing CXCR3 (TNR3+). This TCR was recovered from a human donor in good health. Some clones in this sample may be carry-over from other donors' samples. The chain has TRBV7-8 and TRBJ2-1; TCRdb lists TRBD2, though no DNA is available to test this call. The CDR3 reads CASSSYPGGLSYNEQFF. Variable domain in full (rest from reference TRBV7-8 and TRBJ2-1): GAGVSQSPRYKVAKRGQDVALRCDPISGHVSLFWYQQALGQGPEFLTYFQNEAQLDKSGLPSDRFFAERPEGSVSTLKIQRTQQEDSAVYLCASSSYPGGLSYNEQFFGPGTRLTVL.